These T cell receptor beta chains were read from a single sample in a study of beta chain features in type 1 diabetes. Libraries were prepared by immunoSEQ multiplex PCR; TCRdb keeps only in-frame clonotypes and omits some of them. The sample has 300,000 to 400,000 clones, roughly 9% seen once. Source material: central memory CD4+ T cells from blood. The receptor source for this set is a man aged 25-45 years with type 1 diabetes. The CDR3 runs from the conserved cysteine through the conserved F or W. D genes are given only for firm matches. Size is omitted from some rows. Given values are once, few, many or a class for expanded clones.

TRBV5-6	NA	TRBJ2-5	few	CASSSPGETQYF	TGTGCCAGCAGCTCCCCCGGGGAGACCCAGTACTTC
TRBV5-1	TRBD1	TRBJ2-3	few	CASSLMPTGGEHTQYF	TGCGCCAGCAGCTTGATGCCGACAGGGGGCGAACATACGCAGTATTTT
TRBV28	NA	TRBJ2-7	NA	CASSLQTYEQYF	TGTGCCAGCAGTTTACAGACCTACGAGCAGTACTTC
TRBV7-8	NA	TRBJ1-1	many	CASKLQGNTEAFF	TGTGCCAGCAAACTACAGGGGAACACTGAAGCTTTCTTT
TRBV4-3	NA	TRBJ1-5	few	CASSQGEGISQHF	TGCGCCAGCAGCCAAGGGGAGGGAATCTCCCAGCATTTT
TRBV28	NA	TRBJ2-3	NA	CASSLGAGGTDTQYF	TGTGCCAGCAGTTTAGGGGCCGGTGGCACAGATACGCAGTATTTT
TRBV6-6	NA	TRBJ1-5	few	CATRGADYSNQPQHF	TGTGCCACCCGGGGAGCAGATTATAGCAATCAGCCCCAGCATTTT
TRBV28	NA	TRBJ2-7	NA	CASIAGSYEQYF	TGTGCCAGCATTGCAGGTTCCTACGAGCAGTACTTC
TRBV4-3	NA	TRBJ1-2	NA	CASSQDSGTDIYGYTF	TGCGCCAGCAGCCAAGATTCGGGGACCGATATCTATGGCTACACCTTC
TRBV6-5	TRBD1	TRBJ1-1	few	CASSEWTGRNEAFF	TGTGCCAGCAGTGAATGGACAGGGAGAAATGAAGCTTTCTTT
TRBV6-6	TRBD1	TRBJ2-5	many	CASGRGLQETQYF	TGTGCCAGCGGCAGGGGGCTCCAAGAGACCCAGTACTTC
TRBV28	NA	TRBJ1-1	many	CASSRSGVRFMGTEAFF	TGTGCCAGCAGTCGATCAGGGGTAAGGTTCATGGGCACTGAAGCTTTCTTT
TRBV5-1	TRBD1	TRBJ2-2	few	CASSNRDRGNTGELFF	TGCGCCAGCAGCAACCGGGACAGGGGGAACACCGGGGAGCTGTTTTTT
TRBV7-2	NA	TRBJ2-7	NA	CASSLLNEQYF	TGTGCCAGCAGCTTACTCAACGAGCAGTACTTC
TRBV27	TRBD2	TRBJ2-7	few	CASSPIAGGNYEQYF	TGTGCCAGCAGCCCTATAGCGGGGGGCAACTACGAGCAGTACTTC
TRBV13	NA	TRBJ2-3	few	CASSRTAGWGDTQYF	TGTGCCAGCAGTCGGACCGCTGGGTGGGGAGATACGCAGTATTTT
TRBV7-2	TRBD2	TRBJ2-3	NA	CASSLASSGGITDTQYF	TGTGCCAGCAGCTTAGCCTCTAGCGGGGGGATCACAGATACGCAGTATTTT
TRBV19	NA	TRBJ1-1	few	CASSTAGMGTEAFF	TGTGCCAGTAGTACTGCCGGAATGGGGACTGAAGCTTTCTTT
TRBV13	NA	TRBJ1-2	NA	CASGRGALDGYTF	TGTGCCAGCGGCAGGGGCGCGTTAGATGGCTACACCTTC
TRBV2	NA	TRBJ2-1	few	CASTERSEQFF	TGTGCCAGCACCGAGCGGAGTGAGCAGTTCTTC
TRBV7-2	TRBD2	TRBJ2-1	NA	CASSRPPGTSVYNEQFF	TGTGCCAGCAGCAGACCCCCCGGGACTAGCGTCTACAATGAGCAGTTCTTC
TRBV2	NA	TRBJ2-7	few	CASSVQVSSYEQYF	TGTGCCAGCAGTGTACAGGTCAGCTCCTACGAGCAGTACTTC
TRBV7-2	TRBD2	TRBJ2-7	NA	CASSLASGASYEQYF	TGTGCCAGCAGCTTAGCTAGCGGGGCCTCCTACGAGCAGTACTTC
TRBV11-3	TRBD2	TRBJ2-2	few	CASSLTSAGELFF	TGTGCCAGCAGCTTAACTAGCGCCGGGGAGCTGTTTTTT
TRBV11-2	TRBD1	TRBJ2-2	few	CASSLTTGYTGELFF	TGTGCCAGCAGCTTAACGACAGGGTACACCGGGGAGCTGTTTTTT
TRBV5-6	NA	TRBJ2-1	NA	CASSFPRPGRNNEQFF	TGTGCCAGCAGCTTCCCCCGTCCGGGGCGGAACAATGAGCAGTTCTTC
TRBV15	NA	TRBJ2-1	few	CATSKKGDSGNEQFF	TGTGCCACCAGCAAAAAGGGGGATAGTGGCAATGAGCAGTTCTTC
TRBV10-3	TRBD2	TRBJ2-5	few	CAISLSGGGETQYF	TGTGCCATCAGTCTTAGCGGGGGAGGCGAGACCCAGTACTTC
TRBV5-4	NA	TRBJ2-2	NA	CASSFGGVRFTGELFF	TGTGCCAGCAGCTTTGGGGGCGTTAGGTTCACCGGGGAGCTGTTTTTT
TRBV7-8	TRBD1	TRBJ2-5	few	CASSLRQGALETQYF	TGTGCCAGCAGCTTAAGACAGGGGGCCTTAGAGACCCAGTACTTC
TRBV5-8	TRBD1	TRBJ2-1	many	CASTSGTGKDNEQFF	TGTGCCAGCACTTCCGGGACAGGGAAAGACAATGAGCAGTTCTTC
TRBV2	TRBD1	TRBJ2-5	few	CASSEETGGRGETQYF	TGTGCCAGCAGTGAAGAGACAGGGGGCCGAGGAGAGACCCAGTACTTC
TRBV5-6	TRBD1	TRBJ2-5	NA	CASSKGTVQETQYF	TGTGCCAGCAGTAAAGGGACAGTCCAAGAGACCCAGTACTTC
TRBV11-2	TRBD1	TRBJ2-5	few	CASSFLQGAEAAQYF	TGTGCCAGCAGCTTCCTACAGGGGGCGGAGGCGGCCCAGTACTTC
TRBV10-1	NA	TRBJ1-6	NA	CASSELRGGNSPLHF	TGCGCCAGCAGTGAGCTCAGGGGAGGTAATTCACCCCTCCACTTT
TRBV5-6	NA	TRBJ1-1	NA	CASSFSVNTEAFF	TGTGCCAGCAGCTTTTCGGTGAACACTGAAGCTTTCTTT
TRBV18	NA	TRBJ2-5	many	CASSPGRSQETQYF	TGTGCCAGCTCACCGGGACGGTCACAAGAGACCCAGTACTTC
TRBV30	NA	TRBJ2-6	few	CASSSQGPYSGANVLTF	TGTGCCAGTAGCTCTCAGGGCCCCTACTCTGGGGCCAACGTCCTGACTTTC
TRBV18	NA	TRBJ2-2	NA	CASSPRVLTGNTGELFF	TGTGCCAGCTCACCAAGGGTTTTAACAGGGAACACCGGGGAGCTGTTTTTT
TRBV7-2	NA	TRBJ1-2	NA	CASSSRTDYGYTF	TGTGCCAGCAGCTCCCGGACAGACTATGGCTACACCTTC
TRBV11-2	TRBD1	TRBJ2-2	few	CASSAWTGGVGELFF	TGTGCCAGCAGCGCTTGGACAGGGGGCGTCGGGGAGCTGTTTTTT
TRBV5-4	NA	TRBJ1-1	few	CASSPRESRRLTEAFF	TGTGCCAGCAGCCCGCGAGAGTCCAGGAGATTAACTGAAGCTTTCTTT
TRBV27	NA	TRBJ2-5	NA	CASSPRTGRETQYF	TGTGCCAGCAGTCCAAGAACAGGGAGAGAGACCCAGTACTTC
TRBV4-1	TRBD2	TRBJ2-4	few	CASSQDARLAGPIAKNIQYF	TGCGCCAGCAGCCAAGATGCGAGACTAGCGGGGCCCATAGCCAAAAACATTCAGTACTTC
TRBV9	NA	TRBJ2-1	NA	CASSPAEFYSSYNEQFF	TGTGCCAGCAGCCCTGCAGAGTTTTATAGCTCCTACAATGAGCAGTTCTTC
TRBV28	TRBD2	TRBJ2-2	few	CASSPASGGGNTGELFF	TGTGCCAGCAGCCCCGCTAGCGGGGGAGGGAACACCGGGGAGCTGTTTTTT
TRBV7-2	TRBD2	TRBJ2-5	NA	CASSGRTSGETQYF	TGTGCCAGCAGCGGAAGGACTAGCGGGGAGACCCAGTACTTC
TRBV6-6	NA	TRBJ1-1	few	CASSSTGLGRIEAFF	TGTGCCAGCAGTTCCACAGGGTTGGGGAGAATTGAAGCTTTCTTT
TRBV7-2	NA	TRBJ2-6	NA	CASSSRQSSSGANVLTF	TGTGCCAGCAGCTCACGACAGTCGTCCTCTGGGGCCAACGTCCTGACTTTC